Listed below are T cell receptor beta chains from one sample, sequenced in a study of cytomegalovirus exposure and HLA in healthy donors. The repertoire was sequenced with immunoSEQ multiplex PCR; TCRdb's copy has only in-frame clones and lacks some. The sample records around 150,000 clones, 60% to 75% being singletons. The specimen sequenced was PBMCs. These TCRs come from a human donor in good health. Each CDR3 is given with its conserved first and last residue. A D gene is named only where the DNA matches it firmly. Where a row states a size, it is once, few, many or the class of an expanded clone; other rows omit it.

>TRBJ2-5|TRBD1|TRBV19|few
CASSIGGGQGMETQYF
TGTGCCAGTAGTATAGGAGGAGGACAGGGGATGGAGACCCAGTACTTC
>TRBJ1-5|TRBD1|TRBV28|few
CASRRQGGSNQPQHF
TGTGCCAGCAGAAGACAGGGGGGTAGCAATCAGCCCCAGCATTTT
>TRBJ2-2|.|TRBV12-2|.
CASRLDVLADSNTGELFF
TGTGCAAGTCGCTTAGATGTGTTGGCAGACTCGAACACCGGGGAGCTGTTTTTT
>TRBJ1-1|TRBD1|TRBV7-7|few
CASSLGGQGNTEAFF
TGTGCTAGCAGCTTAGGGGGACAGGGTAACACTGAAGCTTTCTTT
>TRBJ2-3|TRBD2|TRBV9|.
CASSGSSGPTDTQYF
TGTGCCAGCAGCGGATCTAGCGGCCCCACAGATACGCAGTATTTT
>TRBJ2-7|TRBD1|TRBV28|.
CASRGTGGYQYF
TGTGCCAGCCGCGGGACAGGGGGTTATCAGTACTTC
>TRBJ2-4|.|TRBV15|.
CATSRDGGLAKNIQYF
TGTGCCACCAGCAGAGATGGCGGGTTAGCCAAAAACATTCAGTACTTC
>TRBJ2-3|TRBD2|TRBV19|.
CASSIRGLGGPDTQYF
TGTGCCAGTAGTATAAGAGGACTAGGCGGGCCAGATACGCAGTATTTT
>TRBJ2-2|TRBD1|TRBV28|.
CASSPLFRDRGNTGELFF
TGTGCCAGCAGCCCCTTATTCCGGGACAGGGGAAACACCGGGGAGCTGTTTTTT
>TRBJ2-1|TRBD2|TRBV18|.
CASSRGLAVEQFF
TGTGCCAGCTCAAGGGGACTAGCTGTCGAGCAGTTCTTC
>TRBJ2-5|TRBD1|TRBV7-3|.
CASSSGGQETQYF
TGTGCCAGCAGCTCAGGGGGTCAAGAGACCCAGTACTTC
>TRBJ2-2|.|TRBV9|.
CASSLLSQNTGELFF
TGTGCCAGCAGCCTCCTGTCACAGAACACCGGGGAGCTGTTTTTT
>TRBJ1-2|.|TRBV4-3|.
CASSQGALLRYGYTF
TGCGCCAGCAGCCAGGGGGCCCTCCTTCGCTATGGCTACACCTTC
>TRBJ1-2|.|TRBV5-4|.
CASSPGTPGDYGYTF
TGTGCCAGCAGCCCGGGGACCCCGGGGGACTATGGCTACACCTTC
>TRBJ2-1|.|TRBV6-1|few
CASSAGQLYYNEQFF
TGTGCCAGCAGTGCCGGACAGCTGTATTACAATGAGCAGTTCTTC
>TRBJ2-1|.|TRBV18|.
CASSPRGSGRDEQFF
TGTGCCAGCTCACCGAGAGGGAGCGGGCGCGATGAGCAGTTCTTC
>TRBJ2-5|TRBD2|TRBV5-5|.
CASSLGLALSTQETQYF
TGTGCCAGCAGCTTGGGACTAGCCCTTTCTACACAAGAGACCCAGTACTTC
>TRBJ2-3|TRBD2|TRBV10-1|.
CAIQLERERTDTQYF
TGCGCCATACAGTTGGAGCGGGAGCGGACAGATACGCAGTATTTT
>TRBJ2-3|.|TRBV19|.
CASSPDPGADTQYF
TGTGCCAGTAGTCCTGACCCCGGGGCAGATACGCAGTATTTT
>TRBJ2-5|TRBD2|TRBV27|.
CASSFMAGGQETQYF
TGTGCCAGCAGTTTTATGGCGGGAGGGCAGGAGACCCAGTACTTC
>TRBJ2-3|.|TRBV6-5|few
CASSYGRQDTQYF
TGTGCCAGCAGTTACGGCAGACAGGATACGCAGTATTTT
>TRBJ2-7|.|TRBV5-4|once
CASSSTGGGYEQYF
TGTGCCAGCAGCTCGACGGGGGGCGGGTACGAGCAGTACTTC
>TRBJ1-1|.|TRBV9|.
CASSVDNRVNTEAFF
TGTGCCAGCAGCGTAGACAACAGGGTGAACACTGAAGCTTTCTTT
>TRBJ2-7|.|TRBV27|.
CASSQRIDYEQYF
TGTGCCAGCAGTCAGCGGATAGATTACGAGCAGTACTTC
>TRBJ2-7|TRBD2|TRBV4-1|.
CASSQELAQNTPGGQYF
TGCGCCAGCAGCCAAGAACTCGCCCAGAACACACCGGGGGGACAGTACTTC
>TRBJ1-3|.|TRBV5-6|.
CASSLTGESSGNTIYF
TGTGCCAGCAGCTTAACGGGGGAGAGTTCTGGAAACACCATATATTTT
>TRBJ2-1|TRBD2|TRBV5-1|.
CASSWGPHTGLAEWTQFF
TGCGCCAGCAGCTGGGGACCGCATACGGGACTAGCGGAGTGGACGCAGTTCTTC
>TRBJ2-7|TRBD1|TRBV4-3|.
CASSQTRDSTYEQYF
TGCGCCAGCAGCCAAACTCGGGACAGCACCTACGAGCAGTACTTC
>TRBJ2-1|TRBD2|TRBV6-1|.
CASMGVLAGYNEQFF
TGTGCCAGCATGGGGGTACTAGCGGGGTACAATGAGCAGTTCTTC
>TRBJ2-1|TRBD1|TRBV18|.
CASSPGTGTYNEQFF
TGTGCCAGCTCCCCCGGGACAGGGACCTACAATGAGCAGTTCTTC
>TRBJ2-7|TRBD1|TRBV5-1|few
CASSLADRGPYEQYF
TGCGCCAGCAGCCTGGCCGACAGGGGTCCCTACGAGCAGTACTTC
>TRBJ2-2|.|TRBV2|.
CASSDSRTGELFF
TGTGCCAGCAGTGACAGTCGCACCGGGGAGCTGTTTTTT
>TRBJ2-2|.|TRBV28|.
CASSHQSTGELFF
TGTGCCAGCAGCCACCAGTCCACCGGGGAGCTGTTTTTT
>TRBJ2-3|.|TRBV4-1|few
CASSQETGLVTTDTQYF
TGCGCCAGCAGCCAAGAAACAGGGCTTGTTACGACAGATACGCAGTATTTT
>TRBJ2-7|TRBD2|TRBV11-2|once
CASRSGTSSTEQYF
TGTGCCAGCAGATCCGGGACTAGCTCAACCGAGCAGTACTTC
>TRBJ2-1|TRBD1|TRBV5-6|.
CASSLAGQGSYNEQFF
TGTGCCAGCAGCTTGGCGGGACAGGGGTCATACAATGAGCAGTTCTTC
>TRBJ2-2|TRBD1|TRBV14|.
CASSRDRGAGELFF
TGTGCCAGCAGCCGGGACAGGGGTGCCGGGGAGCTGTTTTTT
>TRBJ2-5|.|TRBV5-1|.
CASSLQSRGEAQYF
TGCGCCAGCAGCTTACAGAGTCGGGGAGAGGCCCAGTACTTC
>TRBJ1-2|.|TRBV7-2|.
CASSFGSGRSSGYGYTF
TGTGCCAGCAGCTTTGGGTCAGGGAGGTCTTCTGGCTATGGCTACACCTTC
>TRBJ1-2|.|TRBV6-4|.
CASSDSAGRNGYTF
TGTGCCAGCAGTGACTCGGCAGGAAGGAATGGCTACACCTTC
>TRBJ2-3|TRBD2|TRBV10-2|.
CASSPRGGLAATDTQYF
TGCGCCAGCAGTCCCAGAGGTGGACTAGCGGCCACAGATACGCAGTATTTT
>TRBJ2-7|TRBD2|TRBV2|.
CASRPPRGGPYEQYF
TGTGCCAGCAGACCTCCCCGGGGGGGTCCCTACGAGCAGTACTTC
>TRBJ2-3|TRBD2|TRBV5-1|.
CASSSGSSGSIDTQYF
TGCGCCAGCAGCTCTGGTAGTAGCGGGAGTATAGATACGCAGTATTTT
>TRBJ2-3|TRBD2|TRBV5-1|.
CASGLAGVFSTDTQYF
TGCGCCAGCGGGCTAGCGGGAGTCTTTAGCACAGATACGCAGTATTTT